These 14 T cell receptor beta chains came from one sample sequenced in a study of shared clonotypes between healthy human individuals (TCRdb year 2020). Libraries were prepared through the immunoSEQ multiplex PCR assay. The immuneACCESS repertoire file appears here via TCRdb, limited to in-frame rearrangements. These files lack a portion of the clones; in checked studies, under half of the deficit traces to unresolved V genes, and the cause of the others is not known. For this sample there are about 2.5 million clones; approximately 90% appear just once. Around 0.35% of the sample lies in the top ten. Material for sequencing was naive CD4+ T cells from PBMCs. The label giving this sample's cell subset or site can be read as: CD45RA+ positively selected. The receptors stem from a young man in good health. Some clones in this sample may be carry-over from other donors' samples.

The DNA for the CDR3 is TGTGCCAGCAGTTACGGTGGGAGTCAAGAGACCCAGTACTTC. Amino acid sequence: CASSYGGSQETQYF. The chain has TRBV6-6 and TRBJ2-5, with D possibly being TRBD2 (5 bases). CDR1 and CDR2 (germline): MNHNY, SVGAGI (reference sequence). This CDR3 is 14 amino acids long. Trimming cost V 2 bases and J 2 bases, with 9 bases left between them.

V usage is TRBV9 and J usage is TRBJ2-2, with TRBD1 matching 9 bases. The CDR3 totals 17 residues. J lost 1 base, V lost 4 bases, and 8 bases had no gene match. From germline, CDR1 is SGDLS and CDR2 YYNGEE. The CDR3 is CASSFTGGPQNTGELFF. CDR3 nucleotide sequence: TGTGCCAGCAGCTTTACAGGGGGCCCACAGAACACCGGGGAGCTGTTTTTT.

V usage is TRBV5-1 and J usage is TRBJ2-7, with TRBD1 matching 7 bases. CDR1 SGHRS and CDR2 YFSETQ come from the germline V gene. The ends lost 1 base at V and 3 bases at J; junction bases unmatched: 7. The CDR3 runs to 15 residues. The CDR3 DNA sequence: TGCGCCAGCAGCTTGTTCGGGACAGAGAACTACGAGCAGTACTTC. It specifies CASSLFGTENYEQYF.

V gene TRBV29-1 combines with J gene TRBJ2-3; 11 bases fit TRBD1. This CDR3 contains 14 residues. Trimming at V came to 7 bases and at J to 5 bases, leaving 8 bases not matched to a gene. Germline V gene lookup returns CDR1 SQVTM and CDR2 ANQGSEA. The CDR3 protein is CSGTDRGRGDTQYF. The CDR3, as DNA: TGCAGCGGGACGGACAGGGGGCGAGGAGATACGCAGTATTTT.

The CDR3 loop is CASSESGYGGANTGELFF. The DNA of the CDR3 is TGTGCCAGCAGTGAATCCGGCTACGGGGGGGCGAACACCGGGGAGCTGTTTTTT. The chain joins TRBV6-1 to TRBJ2-2; 8 bases are shared with TRBD2. Looked up from germline, CDR1 is MNHNS and CDR2 is SASEGT. This CDR3 spans 18 amino acids. Trimming cost V 2 bases and J 0 bases; bases outside gene matches: 8.

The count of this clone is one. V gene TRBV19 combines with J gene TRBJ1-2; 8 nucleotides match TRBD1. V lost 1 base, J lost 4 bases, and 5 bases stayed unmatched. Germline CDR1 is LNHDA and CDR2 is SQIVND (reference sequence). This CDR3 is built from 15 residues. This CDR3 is CASSIAADRVYGYTF. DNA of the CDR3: TGTGCCAGTAGTATAGCCGCGGACAGGGTCTATGGCTACACCTTC.

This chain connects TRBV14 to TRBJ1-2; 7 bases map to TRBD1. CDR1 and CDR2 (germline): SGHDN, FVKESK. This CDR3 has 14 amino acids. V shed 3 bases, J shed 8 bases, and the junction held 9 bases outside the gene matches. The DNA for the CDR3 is TGTGCCAGCAGCCAGGCCGGGACAGCGTTAGGCTACACCTTC. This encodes CASSQAGTALGYTF.

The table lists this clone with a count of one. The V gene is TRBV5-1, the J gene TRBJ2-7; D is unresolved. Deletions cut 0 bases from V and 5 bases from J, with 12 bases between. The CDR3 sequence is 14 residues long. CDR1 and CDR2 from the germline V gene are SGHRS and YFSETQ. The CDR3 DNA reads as TGCGCCAGCAGCTTGGCACATCAGGCGGACGAGCAGTACTTC. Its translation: CASSLAHQADEQYF.

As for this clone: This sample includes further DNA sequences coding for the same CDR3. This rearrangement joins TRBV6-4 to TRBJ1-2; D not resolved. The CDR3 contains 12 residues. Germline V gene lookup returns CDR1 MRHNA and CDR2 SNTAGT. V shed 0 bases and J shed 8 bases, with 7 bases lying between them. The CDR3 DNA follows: TGTGCCAGCAGTGACTCGATAGGAGGCTACACCTTC. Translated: CASSDSIGGYTF.

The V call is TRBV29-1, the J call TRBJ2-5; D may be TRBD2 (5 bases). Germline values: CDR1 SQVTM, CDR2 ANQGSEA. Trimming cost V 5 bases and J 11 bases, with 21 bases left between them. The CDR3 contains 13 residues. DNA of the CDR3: TGCAGCGTTACTGCTGGGGTGATGTGGGAGCAGTACTTC. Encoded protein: CSVTAGVMWEQYF.

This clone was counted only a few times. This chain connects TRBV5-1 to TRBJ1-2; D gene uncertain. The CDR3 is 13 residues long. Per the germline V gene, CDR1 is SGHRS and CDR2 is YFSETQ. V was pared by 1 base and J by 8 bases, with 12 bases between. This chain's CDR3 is CASSLPGSEGYTF. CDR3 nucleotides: TGCGCCAGCAGCTTGCCGGGATCGGAGGGCTACACCTTC.

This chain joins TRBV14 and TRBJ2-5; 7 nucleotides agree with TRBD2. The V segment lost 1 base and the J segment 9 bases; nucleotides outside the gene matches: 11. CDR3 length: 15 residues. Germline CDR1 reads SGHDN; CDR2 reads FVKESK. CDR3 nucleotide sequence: TGTGCCAGCAGCCAAGGAGGGAGGGCTGGTCAGGCCCAGTACTTC. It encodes CASSQGGRAGQAQYF.

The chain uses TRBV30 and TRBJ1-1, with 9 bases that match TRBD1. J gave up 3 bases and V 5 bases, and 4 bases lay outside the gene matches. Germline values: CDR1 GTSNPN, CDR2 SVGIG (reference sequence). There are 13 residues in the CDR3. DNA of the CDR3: TGTGCCTGGCACAGGGGGCAGGACACTGAAGCTTTCTTT. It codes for CAWHRGQDTEAFF.

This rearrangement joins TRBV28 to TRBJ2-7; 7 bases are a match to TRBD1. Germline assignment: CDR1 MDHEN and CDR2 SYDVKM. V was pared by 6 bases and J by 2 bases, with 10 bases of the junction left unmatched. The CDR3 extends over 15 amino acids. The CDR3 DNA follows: TGTGCCAGCAGCGGCCCCCGGGACAGACCCTACGAGCAGTACTTC. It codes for CASSGPRDRPYEQYF.